The clone carrying this TCR beta chain was detected only a few times. Its antigen is unknown. Together with a sample-barcoded 5' primer, a J-beta primer mix was included in a second PCR lasting 7 to 11 cycles. TCRdb used MiXCR to reprocess the 5' RACE reads, holding one entry per CDR3 protein. The table records about 1.8 million distinct CDR3 sequences, about 49% of them present only once. V dropped 7 bases and J dropped 0 bases, with 19 bases sitting between them. Germline assignment: CDR1 DFQATT and CDR2 SNEGSKA (reference sequence). This CDR3 is 15 amino acids long. This entry is derived from a study of blood T cells in healthy people across ages. Whole-study results and caveats: Using unsorted PBMCs precluded a conclusive naive versus antigen-experienced comparison.

This clonotype was sampled from a middle-aged woman in good health. The sample taken for sequencing was blood. V is TRBV20-1 and J is TRBJ2-7, with a tentative D call TRBD1 (5 bases). CDR3 nucleotides: TGCAGTGTCCGACGGCCAGGGTCGAGCTCCTACGAGCAGTACTTC. Translating it yields CSVRRPGSSSYEQYF.